The clone carrying this TCR beta chain was recorded a few times. Its matching antigen is unknown. The entry originates in a study of neoadjuvant anti-PD-1 for oral cavity cancer. Study-level information: Most patients had three to four biweekly doses of 3 mg/kg nivolumab before resection.

The CDR3 has 13 amino acids. Data came from immunoSEQ multiplex PCR; TCRdb stores just in-frame clones and leaves some out. The repertoire holds about 13,000 clones, with about 64% as singletons. Time point: after neoadjuvant nivolumab, at surgical resection. Study-wide points: Pretreatment Treg/Th17 ratio correlated inversely with post-treatment tumor clonality.

This specimen was PBMCs, taken after nivolumab (anti-PD-1) treatment. The source is a person aged 40-85 years with oral cavity squamous cell carcinoma. The chain is built from TRBV12-1 and TRBJ1-1. TRBV12-1 is a pseudogene segment. The CDR3 DNA reads TGTGCCAGCAGCCCATATATGAACACTGAAGCTTTCTTT. Its protein is CASSPYMNTEAFF.